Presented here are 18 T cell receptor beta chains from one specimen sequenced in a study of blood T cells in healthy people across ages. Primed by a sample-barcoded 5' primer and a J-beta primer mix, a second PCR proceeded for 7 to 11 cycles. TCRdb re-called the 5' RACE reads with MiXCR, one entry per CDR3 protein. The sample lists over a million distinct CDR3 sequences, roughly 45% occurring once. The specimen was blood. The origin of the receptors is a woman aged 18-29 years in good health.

The CDR3 loop reads CASSLKGADEQFF. In DNA form, the CDR3 reads TGTGCCAGCAGCTTAAAAGGAGCGGATGAGCAGTTCTTC. The chain joins TRBV7-3 to TRBJ2-1; the D gene is possibly TRBD2 (5 bases). Germline V lookup: CDR1 SGHTA, CDR2 FQGTGA. The germline V and J ends were trimmed by 1 base and 8 bases, with 9 bases remaining between them. The CDR3 length is 13 residues. Using reference TRBV7-3 and TRBJ2-1 for the parts outside the CDR3, the full variable domain is GAGVSQTPSNKVTEKGKYVELRCDPISGHTALYWYRQSLGQGPEFLIYFQGTGAADDSGLPNDRFFAVRPEGSVSTLKIQRTERGDSAVYLCASSLKGADEQFFGPGTRLTVL.

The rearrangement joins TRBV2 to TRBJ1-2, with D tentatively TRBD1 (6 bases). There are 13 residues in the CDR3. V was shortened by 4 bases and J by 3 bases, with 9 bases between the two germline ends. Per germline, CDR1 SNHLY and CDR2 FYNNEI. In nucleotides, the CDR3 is TGTGCCAGCAGTGGAGGGGGGGACTATGGCTACACCTTC. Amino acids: CASSGGGDYGYTF. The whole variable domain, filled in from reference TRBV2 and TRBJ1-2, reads EPEVTQTPSHQVTQMGQEVILRCVPISNHLYFYWYRQILGQKVEFLVSFYNNEISEKSEIFDDQFSVERPDGSNFTLKIRSTKLEDSAMYFCASSGGGDYGYTFGSGTRLTVV.

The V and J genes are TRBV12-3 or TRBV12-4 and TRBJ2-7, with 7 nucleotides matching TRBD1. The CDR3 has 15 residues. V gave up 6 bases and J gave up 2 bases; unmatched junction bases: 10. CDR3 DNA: TGTGCCAGCAGCCCGGATGGGACAGCTACCTACGAGCAGTACTTC. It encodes CASSPDGTATYEQYF.

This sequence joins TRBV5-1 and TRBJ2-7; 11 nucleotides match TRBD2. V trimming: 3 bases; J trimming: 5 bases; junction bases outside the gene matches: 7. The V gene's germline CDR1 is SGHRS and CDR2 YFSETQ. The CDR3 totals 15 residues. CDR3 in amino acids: CASSSIAGGLNEQYF. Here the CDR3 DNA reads TGCGCCAGCAGCTCTATAGCGGGAGGGCTCAACGAGCAGTACTTC.

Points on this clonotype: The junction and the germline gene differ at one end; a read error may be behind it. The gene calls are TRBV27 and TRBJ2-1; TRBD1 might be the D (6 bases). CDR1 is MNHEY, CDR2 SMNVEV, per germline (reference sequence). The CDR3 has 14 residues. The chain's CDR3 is CVSTETGHYNEQFF. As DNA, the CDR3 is TGTGTCAGCACAGAGACAGGACACTACAATGAGCAGTTCTTC.

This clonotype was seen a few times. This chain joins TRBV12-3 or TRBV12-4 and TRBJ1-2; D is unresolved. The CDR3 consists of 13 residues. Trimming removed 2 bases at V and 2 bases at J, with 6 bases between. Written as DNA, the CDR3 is TGTGCCAGCAGTTTATGGGGAAACTATGGCTACACCTTC. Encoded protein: CASSLWGNYGYTF.

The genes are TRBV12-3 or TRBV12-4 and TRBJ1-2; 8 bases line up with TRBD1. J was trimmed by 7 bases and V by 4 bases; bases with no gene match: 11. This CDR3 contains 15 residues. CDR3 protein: CASSSDRGHRGGYTF. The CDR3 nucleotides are TGTGCCAGCAGTTCCGACAGGGGCCACAGGGGTGGCTACACCTTC.

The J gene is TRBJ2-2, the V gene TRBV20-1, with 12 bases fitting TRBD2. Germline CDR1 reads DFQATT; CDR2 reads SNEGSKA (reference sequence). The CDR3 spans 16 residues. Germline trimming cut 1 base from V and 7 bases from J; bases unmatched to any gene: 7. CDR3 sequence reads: CSARVPSGRDIGELFF. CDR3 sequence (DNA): TGCAGTGCTAGAGTTCCTAGCGGGAGGGATATCGGGGAGCTGTTTTTT.

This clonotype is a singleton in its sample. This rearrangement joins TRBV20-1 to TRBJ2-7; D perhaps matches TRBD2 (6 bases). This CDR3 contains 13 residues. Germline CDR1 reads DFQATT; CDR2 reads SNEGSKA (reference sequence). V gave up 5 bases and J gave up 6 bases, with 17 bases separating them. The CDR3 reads CSAYRDFGSEQYF. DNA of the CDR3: TGCAGTGCTTACCGGGACTTCGGCAGCGAGCAGTACTTC.

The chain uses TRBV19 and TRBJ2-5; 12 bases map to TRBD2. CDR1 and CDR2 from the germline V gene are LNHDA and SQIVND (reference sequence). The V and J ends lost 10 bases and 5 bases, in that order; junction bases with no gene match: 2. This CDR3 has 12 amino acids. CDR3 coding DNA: TGTGCCACCACTAGCGGGGGGGAGACCCAGTACTTC. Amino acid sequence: CATTSGGETQYF.

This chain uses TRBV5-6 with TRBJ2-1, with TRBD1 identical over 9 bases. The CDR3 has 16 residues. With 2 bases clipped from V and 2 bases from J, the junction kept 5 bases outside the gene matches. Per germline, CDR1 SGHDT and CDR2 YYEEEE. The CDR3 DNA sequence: TGTGCCAGCAGCTTTAGGACAGGGGTGGCCTACAATGAGCAGTTCTTC. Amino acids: CASSFRTGVAYNEQFF. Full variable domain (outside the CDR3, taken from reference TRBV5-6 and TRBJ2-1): DAGVTQSPTHLIKTRGQQVTLRCSPKSGHDTVSWYQQALGQGPQFIFQYYEEEERQRGNFPDRFSGHQFPNYSSELNVNALLLGDSALYLCASSFRTGVAYNEQFFGPGTRLTVL.

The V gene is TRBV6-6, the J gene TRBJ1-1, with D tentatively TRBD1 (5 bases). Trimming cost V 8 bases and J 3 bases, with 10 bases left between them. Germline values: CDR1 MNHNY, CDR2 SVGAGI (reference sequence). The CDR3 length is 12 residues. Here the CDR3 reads CASAPGDTEAFF. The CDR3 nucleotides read TGTGCCAGCGCTCCGGGGGACACTGAAGCTTTCTTT.

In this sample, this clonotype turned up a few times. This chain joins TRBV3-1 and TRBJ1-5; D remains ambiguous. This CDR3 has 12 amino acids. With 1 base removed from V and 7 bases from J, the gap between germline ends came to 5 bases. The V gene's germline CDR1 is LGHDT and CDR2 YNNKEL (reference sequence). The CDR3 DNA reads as TGTGCCAGCAGCCAAGGGCTCCAGCCCCAGCATTTT. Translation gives CASSQGLQPQHF.

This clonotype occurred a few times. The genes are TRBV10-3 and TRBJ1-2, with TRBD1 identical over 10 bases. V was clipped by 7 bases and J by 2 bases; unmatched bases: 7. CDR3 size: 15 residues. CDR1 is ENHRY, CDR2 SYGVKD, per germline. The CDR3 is CAINTPGQGNYGYTF. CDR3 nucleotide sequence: TGTGCCATCAACACTCCGGGACAGGGGAACTATGGCTACACCTTC.

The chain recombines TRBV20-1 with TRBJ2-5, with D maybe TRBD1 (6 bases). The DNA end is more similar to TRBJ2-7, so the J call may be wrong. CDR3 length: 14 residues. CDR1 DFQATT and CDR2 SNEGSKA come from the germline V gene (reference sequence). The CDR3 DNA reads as TGCAGTGCTAGACCCCGACAGGTACCTTACGAGCAGTACTTC. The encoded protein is CSARPRQVPYEQYF.

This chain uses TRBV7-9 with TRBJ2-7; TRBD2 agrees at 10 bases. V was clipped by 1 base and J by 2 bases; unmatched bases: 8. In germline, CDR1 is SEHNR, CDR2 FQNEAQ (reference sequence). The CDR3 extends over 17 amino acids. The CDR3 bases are TGTGCCAGCAGCTTAGACCTGTGGACTAGCGGAACCTACGAGCAGTACTTC. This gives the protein CASSLDLWTSGTYEQYF.

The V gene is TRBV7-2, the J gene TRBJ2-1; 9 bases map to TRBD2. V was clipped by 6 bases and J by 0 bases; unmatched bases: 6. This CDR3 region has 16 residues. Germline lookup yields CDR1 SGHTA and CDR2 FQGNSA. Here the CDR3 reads CASRGTSRSSYNEQFF. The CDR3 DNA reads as TGTGCCAGCAGGGGGACTAGCCGAAGCTCCTACAATGAGCAGTTCTTC.

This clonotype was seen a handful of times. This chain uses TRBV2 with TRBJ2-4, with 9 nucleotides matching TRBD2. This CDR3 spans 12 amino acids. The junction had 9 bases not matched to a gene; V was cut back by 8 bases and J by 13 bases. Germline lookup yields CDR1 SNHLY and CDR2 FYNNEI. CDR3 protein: CASATGGGEQYF. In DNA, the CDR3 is TGTGCCAGCGCCACAGGCGGGGGGGAGCAGTACTTC. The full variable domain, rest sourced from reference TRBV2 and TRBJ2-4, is EPEVTQTPSHQVTQMGQEVILRCVPISNHLYFYWYRQILGQKVEFLVSFYNNEISEKSEIFDDQFSVERPDGSNFTLKIRSTKLEDSAMYFCASATGGGEQYFGAGTRLSVL.